This T cell receptor (beta chain) derives from a study of blood T cell repertoires in COVID-19. Across the study: Researchers got acute and convalescent COVID-19 samples from the United States, Italy and Spain.

Original analysis: Reference gene primer amplification in the assay estimated nucleated cell counts. The method was immunoSEQ multiplex PCR; TCRdb's version includes in-frame clones alone and lacks a portion of them. The DNA gave D and trimming, while V, J and clone size come from that table. The sample lists 260,000 or so clones; 83% were seen once. Assignments of participants to cohorts depended upon their own reported clinical history. This CDR3 spans 17 amino acids. CDR1 and CDR2 from the germline V gene are LGHNA and YSLEER. Trimming pared 1 base from V and 0 bases from J, leaving 15 bases between. In its sample, this clone was seen once.

The chain employs TRBV4-3 and TRBJ1-1; a possible D gene is TRBD1 (5 bases). The source material was PBMCs or T cells enriched from blood (not recorded which). The sequence derives from a woman aged 40 to 55 who had been exposed to COVID-19. Here the CDR3 DNA reads TGCGCCAGCAGCCAAGGGACACAAGTTACAGTGAACACTGAAGCTTTCTTT. It codes for CASSQGTQVTVNTEAFF.